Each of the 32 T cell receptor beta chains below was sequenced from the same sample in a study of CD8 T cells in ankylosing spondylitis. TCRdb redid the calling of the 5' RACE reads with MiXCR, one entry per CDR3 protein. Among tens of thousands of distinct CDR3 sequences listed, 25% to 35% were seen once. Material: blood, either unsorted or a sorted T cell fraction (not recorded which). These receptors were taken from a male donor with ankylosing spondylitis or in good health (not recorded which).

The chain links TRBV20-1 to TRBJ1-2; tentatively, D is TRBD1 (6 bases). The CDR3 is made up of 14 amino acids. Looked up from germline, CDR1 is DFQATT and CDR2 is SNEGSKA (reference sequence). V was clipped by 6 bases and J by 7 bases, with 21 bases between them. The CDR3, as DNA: TGCAGTGCCAGGACAGATTCAACACTTTTTGGCTACACCTTC. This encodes CSARTDSTLFGYTF.

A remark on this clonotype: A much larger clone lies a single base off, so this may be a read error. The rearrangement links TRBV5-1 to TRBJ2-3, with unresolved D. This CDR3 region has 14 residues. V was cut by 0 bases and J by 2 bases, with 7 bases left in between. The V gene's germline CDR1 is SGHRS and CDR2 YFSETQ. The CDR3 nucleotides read TGCGCCAGCAGCTTGGAATCCTTCACAGATACGCAGTATTTT. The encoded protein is CASSLESFTDTQYF.

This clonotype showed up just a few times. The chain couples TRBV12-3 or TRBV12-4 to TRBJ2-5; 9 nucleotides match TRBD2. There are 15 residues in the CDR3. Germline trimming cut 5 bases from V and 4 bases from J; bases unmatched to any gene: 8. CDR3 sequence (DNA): TGTGCCAGCAGTGCCGCACTAGCGGGCCTAGAGACCCAGTACTTC. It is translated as CASSAALAGLETQYF.

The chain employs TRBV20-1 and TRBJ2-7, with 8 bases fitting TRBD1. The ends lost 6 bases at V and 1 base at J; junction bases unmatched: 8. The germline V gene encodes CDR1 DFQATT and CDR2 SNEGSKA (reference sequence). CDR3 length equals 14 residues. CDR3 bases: TGCAGTGCACCCGACAGGGGAATGTCCTACGAGCAGTACTTC. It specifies CSAPDRGMSYEQYF.

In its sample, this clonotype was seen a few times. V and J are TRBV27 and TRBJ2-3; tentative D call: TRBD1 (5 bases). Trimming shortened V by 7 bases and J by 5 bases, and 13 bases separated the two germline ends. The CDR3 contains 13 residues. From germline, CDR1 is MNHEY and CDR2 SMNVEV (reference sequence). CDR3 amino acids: CASISRELDTQYF. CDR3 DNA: TGTGCCAGCATTTCCAGGGAATTAGATACGCAGTATTTT.

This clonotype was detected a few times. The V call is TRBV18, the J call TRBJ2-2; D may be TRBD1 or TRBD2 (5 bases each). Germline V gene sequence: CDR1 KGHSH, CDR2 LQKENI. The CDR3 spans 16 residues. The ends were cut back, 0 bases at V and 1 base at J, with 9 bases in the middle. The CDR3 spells CASSPPGPMNTGELFF. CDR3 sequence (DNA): TGTGCCAGCTCACCACCGGGACCGATGAACACCGGGGAGCTGTTTTTT.

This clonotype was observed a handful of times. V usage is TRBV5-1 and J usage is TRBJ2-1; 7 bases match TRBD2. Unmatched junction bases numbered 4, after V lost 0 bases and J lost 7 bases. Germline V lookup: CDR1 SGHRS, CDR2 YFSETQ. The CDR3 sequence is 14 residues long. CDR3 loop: CASSLEFSGNEQFF. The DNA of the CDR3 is TGCGCCAGCAGCTTGGAGTTTAGCGGGAATGAGCAGTTCTTC.

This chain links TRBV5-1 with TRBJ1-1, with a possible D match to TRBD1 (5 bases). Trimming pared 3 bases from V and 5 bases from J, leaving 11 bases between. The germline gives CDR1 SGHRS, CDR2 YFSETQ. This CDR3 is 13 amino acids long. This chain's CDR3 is CASSSREVTEAFF. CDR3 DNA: TGCGCCAGCAGCTCCAGGGAGGTGACTGAAGCTTTCTTT. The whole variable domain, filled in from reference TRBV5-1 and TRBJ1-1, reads KAGVTQTPRYLIKTRGQQVTLSCSPISGHRSVSWYQQTPGQGLQFLFEYFSETQRNKGNFPGRFSGRQFSNSRSEMNVSTLELGDSALYLCASSSREVTEAFFGQGTRLTVV.

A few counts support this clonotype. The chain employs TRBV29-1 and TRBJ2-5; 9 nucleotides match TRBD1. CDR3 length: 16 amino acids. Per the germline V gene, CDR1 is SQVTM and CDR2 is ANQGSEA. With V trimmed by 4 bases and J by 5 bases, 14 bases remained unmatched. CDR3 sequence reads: CSVGTVPGQGRETQYF. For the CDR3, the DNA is TGCAGCGTTGGGACCGTCCCGGGACAGGGTAGGGAGACCCAGTACTTC. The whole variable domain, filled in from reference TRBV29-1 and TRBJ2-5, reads SAVISQKPSRDICQRGTSLTIQCQVDSQVTMMFWYRQQPGQSLTLIATANQGSEATYESGFVIDKFPISRPNLTFSTLTVSNMSPEDSSIYLCSVGTVPGQGRETQYFGPGTRLLVL.

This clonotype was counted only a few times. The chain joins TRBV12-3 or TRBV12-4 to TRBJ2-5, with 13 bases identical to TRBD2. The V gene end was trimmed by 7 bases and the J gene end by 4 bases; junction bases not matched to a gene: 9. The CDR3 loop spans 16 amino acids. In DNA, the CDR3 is TGTGCCAGCACCGCCGGACTAGCGGGAGCTATAGAGACCCAGTACTTC. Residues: CASTAGLAGAIETQYF.

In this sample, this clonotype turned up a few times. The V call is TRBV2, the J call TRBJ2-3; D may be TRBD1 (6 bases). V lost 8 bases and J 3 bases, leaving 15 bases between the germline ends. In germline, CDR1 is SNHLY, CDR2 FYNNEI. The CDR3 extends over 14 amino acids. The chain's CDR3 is CASCQGQRTDTQYF. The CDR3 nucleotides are TGTGCCAGCTGTCAGGGGCAGAGAACAGATACGCAGTATTTT. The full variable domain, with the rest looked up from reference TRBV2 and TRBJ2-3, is EPEVTQTPSHQVTQMGQEVILRCVPISNHLYFYWYRQILGQKVEFLVSFYNNEISEKSEIFDDQFSVERPDGSNFTLKIRSTKLEDSAMYFCASCQGQRTDTQYFGPGTRLTVL.

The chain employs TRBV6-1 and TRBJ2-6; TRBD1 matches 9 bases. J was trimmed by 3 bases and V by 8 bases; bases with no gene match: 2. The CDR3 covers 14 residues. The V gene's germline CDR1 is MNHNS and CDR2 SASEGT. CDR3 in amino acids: CASGDRDGANVLTF. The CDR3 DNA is TGTGCCAGCGGGGACAGGGATGGGGCCAACGTCCTGACTTTC.

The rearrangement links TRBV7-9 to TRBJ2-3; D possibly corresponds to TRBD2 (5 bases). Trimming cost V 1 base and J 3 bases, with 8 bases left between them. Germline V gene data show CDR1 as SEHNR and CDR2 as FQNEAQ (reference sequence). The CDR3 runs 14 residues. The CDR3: CASSLELATDTQYF. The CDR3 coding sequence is TGTGCCAGCAGCTTAGAATTAGCGACAGATACGCAGTATTTT.

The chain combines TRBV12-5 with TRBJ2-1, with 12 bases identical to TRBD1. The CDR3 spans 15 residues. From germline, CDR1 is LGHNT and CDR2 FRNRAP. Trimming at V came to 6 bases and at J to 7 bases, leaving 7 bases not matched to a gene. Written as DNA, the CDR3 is TGTGCTAGTGGAGAGGGACAGGGGGCTGGGAATGAGCAGTTCTTC. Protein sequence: CASGEGQGAGNEQFF.

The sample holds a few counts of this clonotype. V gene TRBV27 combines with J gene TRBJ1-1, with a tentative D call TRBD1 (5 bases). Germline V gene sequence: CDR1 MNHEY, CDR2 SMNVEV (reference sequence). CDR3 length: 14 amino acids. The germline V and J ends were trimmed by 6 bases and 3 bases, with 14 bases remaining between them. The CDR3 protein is CASRYSGGYTEAFF. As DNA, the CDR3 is TGTGCCAGCAGATACTCCGGGGGATACACTGAAGCTTTCTTT.

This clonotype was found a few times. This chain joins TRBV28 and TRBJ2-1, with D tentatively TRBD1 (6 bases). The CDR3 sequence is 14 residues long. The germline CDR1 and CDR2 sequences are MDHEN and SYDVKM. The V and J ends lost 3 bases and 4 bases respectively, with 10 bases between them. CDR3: CASSFPGAYNEQFF. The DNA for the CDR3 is TGTGCCAGCAGTTTCCCAGGGGCGTACAATGAGCAGTTCTTC.

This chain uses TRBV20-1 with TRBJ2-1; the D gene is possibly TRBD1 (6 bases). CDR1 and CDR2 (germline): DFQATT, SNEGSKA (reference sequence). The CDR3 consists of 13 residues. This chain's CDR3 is CSSPGQVYNEQFF. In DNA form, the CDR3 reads TGCAGCTCGCCGGGACAAGTTTACAATGAGCAGTTCTTC.

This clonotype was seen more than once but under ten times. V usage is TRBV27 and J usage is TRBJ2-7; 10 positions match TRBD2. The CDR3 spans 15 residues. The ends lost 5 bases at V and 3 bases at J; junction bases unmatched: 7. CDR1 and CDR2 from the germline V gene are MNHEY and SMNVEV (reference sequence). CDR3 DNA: TGTGCCAGCAGTCCCTGGACTAGCGGCATCTACGAGCAGTACTTC. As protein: CASSPWTSGIYEQYF.

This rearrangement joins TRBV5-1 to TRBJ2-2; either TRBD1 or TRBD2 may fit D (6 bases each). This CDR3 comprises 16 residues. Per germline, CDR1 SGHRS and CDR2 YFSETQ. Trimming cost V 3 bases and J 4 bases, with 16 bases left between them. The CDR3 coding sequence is TGCGCCAGCAGCTATAATAGGGGGGTCGGCACCGGGGAGCTGTTTTTT. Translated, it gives CASSYNRGVGTGELFF.

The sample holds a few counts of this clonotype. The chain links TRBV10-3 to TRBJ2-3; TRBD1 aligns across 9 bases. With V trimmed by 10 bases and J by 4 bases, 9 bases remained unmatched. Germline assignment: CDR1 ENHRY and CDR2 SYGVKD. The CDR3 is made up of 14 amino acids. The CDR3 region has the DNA TGTGCCACTCTCCCGGGACAGGGCCCAGATACGCAGTATTTT. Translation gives CATLPGQGPDTQYF.

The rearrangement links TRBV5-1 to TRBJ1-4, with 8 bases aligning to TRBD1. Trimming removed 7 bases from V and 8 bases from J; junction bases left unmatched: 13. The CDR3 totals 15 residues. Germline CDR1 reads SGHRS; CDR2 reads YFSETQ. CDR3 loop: CASCIRTGGLEKLFF. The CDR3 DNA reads TGCGCCAGCTGCATCCGAACAGGGGGATTGGAAAAACTGTTTTTT.

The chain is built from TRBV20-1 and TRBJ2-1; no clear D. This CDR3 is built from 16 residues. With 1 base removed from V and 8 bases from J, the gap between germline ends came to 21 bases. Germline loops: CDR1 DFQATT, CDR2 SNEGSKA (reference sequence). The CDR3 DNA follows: TGCAGTGCTAGAGCCAAAGGGAAGAGTTTTGCATATGAGCAGTTCTTC. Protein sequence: CSARAKGKSFAYEQFF.

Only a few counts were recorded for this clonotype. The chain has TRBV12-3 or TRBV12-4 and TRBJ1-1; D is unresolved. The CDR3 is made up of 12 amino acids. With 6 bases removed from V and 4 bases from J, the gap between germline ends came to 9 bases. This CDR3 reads CASRGSSTEAFF. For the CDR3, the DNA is TGTGCCAGCAGGGGCAGTAGCACTGAAGCTTTCTTT.

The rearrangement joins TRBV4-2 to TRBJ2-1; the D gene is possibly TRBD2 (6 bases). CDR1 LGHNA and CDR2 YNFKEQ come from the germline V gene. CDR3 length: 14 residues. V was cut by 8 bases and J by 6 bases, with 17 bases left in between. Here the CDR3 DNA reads TGTGCCAGCCGGGACTTCCTGACACGCAATGAGCAGTTCTTC. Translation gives CASRDFLTRNEQFF.

CDR3 protein: CASSLEGRAENQPQHF. The CDR3 DNA reads TGCGCCAGCAGCTTAGAAGGTAGGGCGGAAAATCAGCCCCAGCATTTT. J is TRBJ1-5 and V is TRBV5-1; D remains ambiguous. The germline gives CDR1 SGHRS, CDR2 YFSETQ. The CDR3 is made up of 16 amino acids. The V end lost 2 bases, the J end lost 4 bases, and 16 bases lay between the germline ends.

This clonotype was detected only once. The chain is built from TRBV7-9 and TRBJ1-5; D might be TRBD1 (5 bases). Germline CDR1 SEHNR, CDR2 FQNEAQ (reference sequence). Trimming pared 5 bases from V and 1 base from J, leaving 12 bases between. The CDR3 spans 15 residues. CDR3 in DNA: TGTGCCAGCAGCCTCGGGGGTTCCAGCAATCAGCCCCAGCATTTT. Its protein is CASSLGGSSNQPQHF.

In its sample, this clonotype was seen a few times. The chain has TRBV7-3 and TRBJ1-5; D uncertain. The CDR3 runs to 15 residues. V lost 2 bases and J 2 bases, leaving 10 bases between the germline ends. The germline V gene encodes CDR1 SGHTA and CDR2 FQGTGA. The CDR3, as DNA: TGTGCCAGCAGCTTATGGGGTGATGGCAATCAGCCCCAGCATTTT. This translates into CASSLWGDGNQPQHF. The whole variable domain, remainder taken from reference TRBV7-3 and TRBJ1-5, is GAGVSQTPSNKVTEKGKYVELRCDPISGHTALYWYRQSLGQGPEFLIYFQGTGAADDSGLPNDRFFAVRPEGSVSTLKIQRTERGDSAVYLCASSLWGDGNQPQHFGDGTRLSIL.

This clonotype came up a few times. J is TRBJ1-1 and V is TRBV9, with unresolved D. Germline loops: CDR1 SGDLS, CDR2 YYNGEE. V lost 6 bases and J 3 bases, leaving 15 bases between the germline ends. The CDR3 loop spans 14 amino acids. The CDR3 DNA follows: TGTGCCAGCAAATACCTGGGAGGTGACACTGAAGCTTTCTTT. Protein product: CASKYLGGDTEAFF.

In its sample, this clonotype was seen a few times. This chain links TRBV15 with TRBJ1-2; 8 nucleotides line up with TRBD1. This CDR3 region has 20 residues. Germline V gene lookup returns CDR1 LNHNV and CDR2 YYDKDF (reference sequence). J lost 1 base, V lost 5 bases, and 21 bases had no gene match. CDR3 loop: CATSGTRQGFSHRGNYGYTF. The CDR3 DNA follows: TGTGCCACCAGCGGGACGAGACAGGGGTTTTCCCATCGCGGTAACTATGGCTACACCTTC.

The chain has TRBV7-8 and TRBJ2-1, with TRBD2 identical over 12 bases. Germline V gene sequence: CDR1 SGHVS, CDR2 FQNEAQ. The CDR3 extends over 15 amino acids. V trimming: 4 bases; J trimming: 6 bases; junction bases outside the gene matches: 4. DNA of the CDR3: TGTGCCAGCAGCTCGCGGACTAGCGGGGCCAATGAGCAGTTCTTC. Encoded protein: CASSSRTSGANEQFF.

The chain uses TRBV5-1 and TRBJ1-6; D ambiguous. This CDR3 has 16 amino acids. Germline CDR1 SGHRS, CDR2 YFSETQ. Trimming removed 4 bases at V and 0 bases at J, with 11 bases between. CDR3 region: CASSQRSSSYNSPLHF. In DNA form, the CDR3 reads TGCGCCAGCAGCCAACGTTCGAGCTCCTATAATTCACCCCTCCACTTT.

As DNA, the CDR3 is TGCGCCAGCAGCTTTAGCGGGGACTCCTACAATGAGCAGTTCTTC. Its protein product is CASSFSGDSYNEQFF. This chain links TRBV5-1 with TRBJ2-1; 8 positions match TRBD2. Trimming cost V 2 bases and J 0 bases; bases outside gene matches: 1. This CDR3 spans 15 amino acids. The germline V gene has CDR1 SGHRS and CDR2 YFSETQ.